The entry below gives a single T cell receptor (beta chain) sequence along with its context. The target antigen is unknown. This sample is part of a study of T cell responses to AZD1222 COVID-19 vaccine. General study findings and limits: Seropositivity was recorded at baseline in only 6 or 7 AZD1222 recipients. None of the repertoires were sampled until the peak T cell response had passed.

The CDR3 is made up of 13 amino acids. V gave up 5 bases and J gave up 7 bases; unmatched junction bases: 5. The V gene's germline CDR1 is SQVTM and CDR2 ANQGSEA. Sequencing was performed with immunoSEQ multiplex PCR; in TCRdb, only in-frame clones are kept and a portion is missing. The sample has around 100,000 clones; around 94% are singletons. The receptor's source is an adult in good health. The gene calls are TRBV29-1 and TRBJ2-2, with TRBD1 matching 9 bases. Here the sequenced sample was peripheral blood, taken on day 0 of AZD1222 vaccination. The CDR3 nucleotides read TGCAGCGTTCGGACAGGGGCGAGCGGGGAGCTGTTTTTT. It yields the protein CSVRTGASGELFF.